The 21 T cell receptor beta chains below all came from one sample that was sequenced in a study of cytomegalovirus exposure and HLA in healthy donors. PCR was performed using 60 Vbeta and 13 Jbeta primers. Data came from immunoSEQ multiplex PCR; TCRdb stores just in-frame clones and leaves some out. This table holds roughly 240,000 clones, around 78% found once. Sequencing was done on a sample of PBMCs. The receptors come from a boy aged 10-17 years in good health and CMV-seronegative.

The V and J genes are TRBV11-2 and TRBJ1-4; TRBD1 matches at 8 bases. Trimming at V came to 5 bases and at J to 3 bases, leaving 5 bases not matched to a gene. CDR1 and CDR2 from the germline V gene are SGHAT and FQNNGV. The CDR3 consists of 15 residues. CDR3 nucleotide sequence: TGTGCCAGCAGCACCGGGACAGGTCCTAATGAAAAACTGTTTTTT. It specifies CASSTGTGPNEKLFF.

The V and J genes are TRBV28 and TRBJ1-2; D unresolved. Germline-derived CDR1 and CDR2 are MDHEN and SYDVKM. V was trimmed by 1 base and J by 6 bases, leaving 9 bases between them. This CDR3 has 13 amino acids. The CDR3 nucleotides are TGTGCCAGCAGTTTATCCCGGTCCAATGGCTACACCTTC. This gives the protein CASSLSRSNGYTF.

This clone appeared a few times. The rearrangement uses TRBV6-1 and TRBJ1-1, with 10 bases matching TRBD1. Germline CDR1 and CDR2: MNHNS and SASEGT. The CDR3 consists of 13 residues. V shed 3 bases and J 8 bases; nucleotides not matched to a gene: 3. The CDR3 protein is CASSDRDRGEAFF. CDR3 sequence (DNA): TGTGCCAGCAGTGACCGGGACAGGGGCGAAGCTTTCTTT.

The CDR3 here is CASSPDRGGNTIYF. The CDR3 DNA is TGTGCCAGCAGCCCCGACAGGGGTGGAAACACCATATATTTT. This sequence joins TRBV11-2 and TRBJ1-3; 8 bases agree with TRBD1. After removal of 5 bases from V and 3 bases from J, the junction contained 3 bases not matched to a gene. Per the germline V gene, CDR1 is SGHAT and CDR2 is FQNNGV. The CDR3 spans 14 residues.

The CDR3 sequence: CASSLFRTGAYGYTF. The DNA for the CDR3 is TGCGCCAGCAGCTTGTTTAGGACAGGGGCCTATGGCTACACCTTC. The V call is TRBV5-1, the J call TRBJ1-2; 9 bases fit TRBD1. Germline V gene sequence: CDR1 SGHRS, CDR2 YFSETQ. V gave up 1 base and J gave up 4 bases; unmatched junction bases: 5. This CDR3 region has 15 residues.

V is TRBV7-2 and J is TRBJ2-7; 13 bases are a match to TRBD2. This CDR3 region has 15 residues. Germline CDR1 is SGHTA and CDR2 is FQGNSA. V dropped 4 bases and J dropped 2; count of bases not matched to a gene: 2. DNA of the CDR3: TGTGCCAGCAGCTCTACTAGCGGGAGGGCCTACGAGCAGTACTTC. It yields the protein CASSSTSGRAYEQYF.

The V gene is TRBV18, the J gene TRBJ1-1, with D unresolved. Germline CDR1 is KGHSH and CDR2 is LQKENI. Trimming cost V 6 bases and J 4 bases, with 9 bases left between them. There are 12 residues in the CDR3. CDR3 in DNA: TGTGCCAGCTCTCTTGTCTCCACTGAAGCTTTCTTT. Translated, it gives CASSLVSTEAFF.

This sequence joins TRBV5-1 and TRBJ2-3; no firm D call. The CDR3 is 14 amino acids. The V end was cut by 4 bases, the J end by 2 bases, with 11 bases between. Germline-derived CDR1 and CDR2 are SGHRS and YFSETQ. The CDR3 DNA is TGCGCCAGCAGCGTTTTACAGTACACAGATACGCAGTATTTT. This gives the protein CASSVLQYTDTQYF.

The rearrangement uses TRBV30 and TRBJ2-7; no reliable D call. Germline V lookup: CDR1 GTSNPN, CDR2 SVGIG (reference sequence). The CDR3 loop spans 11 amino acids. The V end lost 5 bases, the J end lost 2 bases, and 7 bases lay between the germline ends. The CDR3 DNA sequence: TGTGCCTGGGCTAATCCCTACGAGCAGTACTTC. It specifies CAWANPYEQYF. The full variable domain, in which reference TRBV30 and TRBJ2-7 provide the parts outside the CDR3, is SQTIHQWPATLVQPVGSPLSLECTVEGTSNPNLYWYRQAAGRGLQLLFYSVGIGQISSEVPQNLSASRPQDRQFILSSKKLLLSDSGFYLCAWANPYEQYFGPGTRLTVT.

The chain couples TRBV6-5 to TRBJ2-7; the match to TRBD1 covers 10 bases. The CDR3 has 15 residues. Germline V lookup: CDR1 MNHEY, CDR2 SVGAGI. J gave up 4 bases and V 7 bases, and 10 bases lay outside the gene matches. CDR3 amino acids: CASTPLGQGYYEQYF. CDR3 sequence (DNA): TGTGCCAGCACCCCCCTGGGACAGGGGTATTACGAGCAGTACTTC.

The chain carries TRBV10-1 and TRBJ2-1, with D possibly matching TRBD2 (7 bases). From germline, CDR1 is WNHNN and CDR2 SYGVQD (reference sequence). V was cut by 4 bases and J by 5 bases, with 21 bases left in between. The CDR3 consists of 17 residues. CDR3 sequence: CASSGAPPAGANNEQFF. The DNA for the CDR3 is TGCGCCAGCAGTGGTGCCCCCCCGGCGGGGGCTAACAATGAGCAGTTCTTC.

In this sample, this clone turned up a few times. CDR3 sequence (DNA): TGTGCCAGCAGCGATTACGGGTCTGAAGCTTTCTTT. Its translation is CASSDYGSEAFF. V is TRBV11-1 and J is TRBJ1-1; D unclear. Germline V lookup: CDR1 SGHAT, CDR2 FQDESV (reference sequence). With 5 bases removed from V and 6 bases from J, the gap between germline ends came to 10 bases. The CDR3 length is 12 residues.

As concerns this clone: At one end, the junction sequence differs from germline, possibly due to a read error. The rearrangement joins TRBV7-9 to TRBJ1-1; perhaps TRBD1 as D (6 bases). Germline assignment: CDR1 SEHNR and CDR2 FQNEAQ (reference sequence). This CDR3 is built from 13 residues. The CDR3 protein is CSSSRNRETEAFF. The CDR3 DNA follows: TGTTCCAGCAGCCGCAACAGGGAAACTGAAGCTTTCTTT.

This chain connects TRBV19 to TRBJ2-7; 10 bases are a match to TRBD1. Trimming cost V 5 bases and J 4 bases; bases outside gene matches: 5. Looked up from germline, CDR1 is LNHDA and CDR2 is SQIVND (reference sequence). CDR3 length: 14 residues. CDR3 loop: CASSHRDRGYEQYF. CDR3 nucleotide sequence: TGTGCCAGTAGTCACCGGGACAGGGGATACGAGCAGTACTTC.

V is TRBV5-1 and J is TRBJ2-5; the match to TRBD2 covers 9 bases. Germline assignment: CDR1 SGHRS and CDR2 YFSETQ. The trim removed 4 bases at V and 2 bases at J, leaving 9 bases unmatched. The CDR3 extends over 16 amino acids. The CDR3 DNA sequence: TGCGCCAGCAGCCGGGGAGCGGGGGGAACACAAGAGACCCAGTACTTC. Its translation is CASSRGAGGTQETQYF.

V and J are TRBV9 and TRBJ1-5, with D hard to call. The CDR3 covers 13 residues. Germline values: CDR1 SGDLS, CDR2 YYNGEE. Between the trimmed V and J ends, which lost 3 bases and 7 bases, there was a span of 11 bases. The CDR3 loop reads CASSGRGEQPQHF. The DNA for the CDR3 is TGTGCCAGCAGCGGGAGAGGTGAGCAGCCCCAGCATTTT.

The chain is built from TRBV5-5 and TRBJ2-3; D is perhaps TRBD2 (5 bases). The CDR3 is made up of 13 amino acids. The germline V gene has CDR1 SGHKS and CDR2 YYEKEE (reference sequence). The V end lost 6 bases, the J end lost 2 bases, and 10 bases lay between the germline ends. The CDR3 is CASTRGLTDTQYF. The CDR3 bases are TGTGCCAGCACCAGAGGACTCACAGATACGCAGTATTTT.

CDR3 sequence reads: CASSLSPTLGAEAFF. Written as DNA, the CDR3 is TGCGCCAGCAGCTTGAGCCCGACTCTAGGGGCTGAAGCTTTCTTT. The V gene is TRBV5-1, the J gene TRBJ1-1; TRBD1 is a possible D gene (5 bases). V was pared by 1 base and J by 6 bases, with 16 bases between. The CDR3 spans 15 residues. Germline-derived CDR1 and CDR2 are SGHRS and YFSETQ.

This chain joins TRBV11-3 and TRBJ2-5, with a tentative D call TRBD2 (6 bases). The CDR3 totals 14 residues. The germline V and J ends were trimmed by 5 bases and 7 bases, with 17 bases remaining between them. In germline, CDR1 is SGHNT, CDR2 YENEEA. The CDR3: CASSPRLVGGTQYF. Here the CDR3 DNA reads TGTGCCAGCAGCCCCAGACTAGTTGGCGGGACCCAGTACTTC.

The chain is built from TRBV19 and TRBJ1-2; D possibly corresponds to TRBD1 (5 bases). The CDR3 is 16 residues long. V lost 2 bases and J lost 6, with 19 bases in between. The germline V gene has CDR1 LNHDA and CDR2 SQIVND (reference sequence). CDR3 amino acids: CASSIWSSSLGDGYTF. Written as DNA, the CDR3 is TGTGCCAGTAGTATATGGTCATCGTCCCTAGGGGATGGCTACACCTTC. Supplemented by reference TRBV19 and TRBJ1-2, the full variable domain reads DGGITQSPKYLFRKEGQNVTLSCEQNLNHDAMYWYRQDPGQGLRLIYYSQIVNDFQKGDIAEGYSVSREKKESFPLTVTSAQKNPTAFYLCASSIWSSSLGDGYTFGSGTRLTVV.

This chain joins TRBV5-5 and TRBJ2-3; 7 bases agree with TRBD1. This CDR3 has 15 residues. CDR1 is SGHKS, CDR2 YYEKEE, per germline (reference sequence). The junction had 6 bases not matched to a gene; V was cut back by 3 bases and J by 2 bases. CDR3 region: CASSWDSVSTDTQYF. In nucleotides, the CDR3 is TGTGCCAGCAGCTGGGACAGCGTCTCCACAGATACGCAGTATTTT.